These T cell receptor beta chains were read from a single sample in a study of T cells in Graves' hyperthyroidism and ophthalmopathy. MiXCR, applied by TCRdb to the multiplex PCR reads, yields one record per CDR3 protein. The table records just under 750,000 distinct CDR3 sequences, about a third of them present only once. Sequencing was carried out using blood. The receptors shown here come from a woman aged 40 to 50 with Graves' hyperthyroidism. Both conserved end residues are part of each CDR3. Each record gives: V gene, D gene, J gene, clone size, CDR3 protein, CDR3 DNA. The D gene is left open where the match is weak. The listing skips clone size in some rows; elsewhere it reads once, few, many or a size class.

TRBV19	TRBD2	TRBJ2-7	many	CASSMSSGNYEQYF	TGTGCCAGTAGTATGTCTAGCGGGAACTACGAGCAGTACTTC
TRBV7-9	NA	TRBJ1-3	few	CASSATGPTFSGNTIYF	TGTGCCAGCAGTGCAACGGGACCGACTTTCTCTGGAAACACCATATATTTT
TRBV19	TRBD1	TRBJ1-6	many	CASRTSGTGPSPLHF	TGTGCCAGTAGAACCTCCGGGACAGGGCCTTCACCCCTCCACTTT
TRBV7-9	NA	TRBJ2-7	NA	CASTLRGRTEQYF	TGTGCCAGCACCCTTAGGGGTCGGACGGAGCAGTACTTC
TRBV7-2	TRBD1	TRBJ1-1	few	CASSFGTVTEAFF	TGTGCCAGCAGCTTCGGGACAGTCACTGAAGCTTTCTTT
TRBV28	NA	TRBJ2-7	NA	CASSFSALSREQYF	TGTGCCAGCAGTTTTAGCGCCCTATCCCGGGAGCAGTACTTC
TRBV15	NA	TRBJ2-3	NA	CATSRSRTDTQYF	TGTGCCACCAGCAGGTCCAGGACAGATACGCAGTATTTT
TRBV7-9	NA	TRBJ1-6	NA	CASRGPYNVPLHF	TGTGCCAGCAGGGGCCCTTATAACGTTCCCCTCCACTTT
TRBV11-2	NA	TRBJ1-5	NA	CASSQIPPQPQHF	TGTGCCAGCAGCCAAATTCCCCCCCAGCCCCAGCATTTT
TRBV7-9	NA	TRBJ1-1	many	CASSLGSGANTEAFF	TGTGCCAGCAGCTTAGGCTCGGGGGCGAACACTGAAGCTTTCTTT
TRBV2	NA	TRBJ2-5	NA	CASSVLVQPQYF	TGTGCCAGCAGTGTCCTAGTTCAGCCCCAGTACTTC
TRBV24-1	NA	TRBJ2-3	once	CATSDFARLLTDTQYF	TGTGCCACCAGTGATTTCGCCCGTTTGCTCACAGATACGCAGTATTTT
TRBV7-9	TRBD1	TRBJ2-7	NA	CASSYRGTYEQSF	TGTGCCAGTAGCTACAGGGGAACCTACGAGCAGTCCTTC
TRBV13	NA	TRBJ2-7	few	CASSLEVGRSGYEQYF	TGTGCCAGCAGCTTAGAGGTTGGTAGATCTGGCTACGAGCAGTACTTC
TRBV7-9	NA	TRBJ1-6	NA	CASSLVRIDSPPHF	TGTGCCAGCAGCTTAGTTCGGATTGATTCACCCCCCCACTTT
TRBV2	NA	TRBJ2-7	NA	CASSEWLGGYEQYF	TGTGCCAGCAGTGAATGGTTAGGGGGGTACGAGCAGTACTTC
TRBV19	NA	TRBJ2-3	NA	CASKAAGAPDTQYF	TGTGCCAGTAAAGCGGCAGGGGCCCCAGATACGCAGTATTTT
TRBV9	TRBD1	TRBJ1-6	many	CASSFGQGASPLHF	TGTGCCAGCAGCTTCGGACAGGGGGCTTCACCCCTCCACTTT
TRBV20-1	NA	TRBJ1-1	many	CSARVGAVNTEAFF	TGCAGTGCTAGAGTCGGGGCTGTGAACACTGAAGCTTTCTTT
TRBV12-3/TRBV12-4	NA	TRBJ1-4	many	CASSPLASGEKLFF	TGTGCCAGCAGCCCATTGGCGAGCGGTGAAAAACTGTTTTTT
TRBV7-9	NA	TRBJ2-5	many	CASSYPGVRETQYF	TGTGCCAGCAGCTACCCAGGGGTACGGGAGACCCAGTACTTC
TRBV20-1	TRBD1	TRBJ2-5	NA	CSASRGRGQETQYF	TGCAGTGCTAGTAGGGGCAGGGGGCAAGAGACCCAGTACTTC
TRBV7-2	NA	TRBJ1-2	NA	CASSFYICSARVEDGYGYTF	NA
TRBV20-1	NA	TRBJ2-3	once	CSASGPSTDTQYF	TGCAGTGCTAGCGGACCTAGCACAGATACGCAGTATTTT
TRBV12-3/TRBV12-4	NA	TRBJ1-2	NA	CASSYKGAGNTF	TGTGCCAGCAGCTACAAGGGCGCTGGAAACACCTTC
TRBV11-3	NA	TRBJ2-7	NA	CASSQGMGGSYEQYF	TGTGCCAGCAGCCAAGGGATGGGGGGCTCCTACGAGCAGTACTTC
TRBV24-1	TRBD2	TRBJ2-7	few	CASSQRGGGYGQYF	TGTGCCAGCAGCCAACGTGGGGGGGGATACGGGCAGTACTTC
TRBV12-5	TRBD1	TRBJ1-3	NA	CASGLVVRGQISGNTIYF	TGTGCTAGTGGCTTGGTAGTGAGGGGACAGATCTCTGGAAACACCATATATTTT
TRBV20-1	NA	TRBJ2-7	NA	CSAMGLGKDF	TGCAGTGCTATGGGGCTAGGAAAGGACTTC
TRBV14	NA	TRBJ2-7	once	CASSRNSYEQYF	TGTGCCAGCAGTCGAAATTCCTACGAGCAGTACTTC
TRBV7-9	NA	TRBJ2-3	few	CASSLTRTSTDTQYF	TGTGCCAGCAGCTTAACGAGGACTAGCACAGATACGCAGTATTTT